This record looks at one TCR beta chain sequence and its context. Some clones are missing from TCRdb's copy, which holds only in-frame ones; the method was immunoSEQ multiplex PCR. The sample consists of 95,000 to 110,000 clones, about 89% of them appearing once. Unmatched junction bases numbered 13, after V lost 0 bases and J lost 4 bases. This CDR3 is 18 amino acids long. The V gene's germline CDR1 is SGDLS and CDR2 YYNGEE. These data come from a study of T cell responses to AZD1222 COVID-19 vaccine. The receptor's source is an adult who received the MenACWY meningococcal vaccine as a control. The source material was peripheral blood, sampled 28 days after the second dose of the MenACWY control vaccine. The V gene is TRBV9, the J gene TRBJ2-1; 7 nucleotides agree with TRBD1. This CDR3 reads CASSVVGLGTDPYNEQFF. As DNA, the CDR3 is TGTGCCAGCAGCGTAGTTGGGTTGGGGACAGACCCTTACAATGAGCAGTTCTTC.